This T cell receptor (beta chain) was retrieved from a study of a mutant IDH1 vaccine in newly diagnosed glioma (dated by TCRdb to 2020 to 2023). In the study overall: In the chemotherapy-containing groups, vaccination started alongside temozolomide cycles, whereas in patients who had radiotherapy alone it started 4-6 weeks after radiotherapy. The approximately 32 treated patients were 62.5% male and around 38% female, with a mean age of 40.4 years. Prior to enrollment, patients had been given standard therapy consisting of radiotherapy alone, temozolomide alone, or radiochemotherapy with temozolomide, with the combination given to most patients. The week-35 safety follow-up was designated visit V12, and the week-47 end of study was designated visit V13. Six visits were used for peripheral blood collection: V03 (baseline), V05, V07, V10, V12 and V13. For exploratory analyses, longitudinal TCRB deep sequencing was carried out in approximately 25 treated patients wherever samples were available.

This specimen's time point label, interpreted: week 35, safety follow-up. Every vaccine dose consisted of 300 ug of a 20-mer mutant IDH1 peptide in Montanide, administered subcutaneously together with topical imiquimod. Eight vaccinations were administered to patients in weeks 1, 3, 5, 7, 11, 15, 19 and 23, corresponding to visits V03 through V10. Newly diagnosed WHO grade 3 or 4 IDH1-mutant astrocytomas showing loss of nuclear ATRX were present in the donors. The samples were drawn from NOA16, a multicentre, single-arm, open-label phase I trial in Germany that tested a mutant IDH1 peptide vaccine in humans for the first time. Genomic DNA for TCRB sequencing was extracted from EDTA blood using the DNeasy Blood and Tissue Kit. What the research found in general, with its limitations: Pseudoprogression seemed to be unrelated to changes in the top peripheral T cell clonotypes found by TCRB sequencing. Across multiple MHC alleles, vaccine-induced immune responses were seen in more than 90% of patients. It was noted by the authors that analyses of patient blood samples could not be reproduced owing to sample limitations. PBMC samples for TCRB deep sequencing were selected based on availability.

The method behind the library was the immunoSEQ multiplex PCR assay. The hsTCRB Kit was used according to the manufacturer's protocol to amplify rearranged TCR beta chain sequences. TCRB libraries were sequenced on an Illumina MiSeq. On the authors' methods: The kit vendor's proprietary platform handled demultiplexing, trimming and gene mapping. TCRdb took over this immuneACCESS table, retaining in-frame rearrangements with V and J assigned. Such tables are incomplete; in checked studies, under half of the missing clones stem from an unresolved V gene, and the remainder is unexplained. The D gene and trimming were derived from the DNA, and the V and J assignments and clone size from that table. This sample has 43,000 or so clones in its table, and almost 95% of those were observed once. In total, the top ten clones hold about 2.4% of the sample. This clone is a singleton in its sample. There is no known antigen for this receptor. Base qualities are not provided; no much larger clone lies one nucleotide away.

The sequence came from a man aged 45-65 years with glioma. The sample here was PBMCs, taken from a glioma patient whose treatment included an IDH1 peptide vaccine.

CDR3 sequence: CSVDSDPFSSTDTQYF. The bases are TGCAGCGTTGACTCAGACCCTTTTTCTAGCACAGATACGCAGTATTTT. The rearranged chain carries TRBV29-1 and TRBJ2-3; the D gene cannot be resolved reliably. The V end loses 3 bases and the J end loses 0 bases, and a stretch of 16 bases separates them. The germline V gene encodes CDR1 SQVTM and CDR2 ANQGSEA. The CDR3 holds 16 amino acids from the cysteine to the phenylalanine. The entry retains the CDR3 DNA only, 48 bases that are in frame from base 1.